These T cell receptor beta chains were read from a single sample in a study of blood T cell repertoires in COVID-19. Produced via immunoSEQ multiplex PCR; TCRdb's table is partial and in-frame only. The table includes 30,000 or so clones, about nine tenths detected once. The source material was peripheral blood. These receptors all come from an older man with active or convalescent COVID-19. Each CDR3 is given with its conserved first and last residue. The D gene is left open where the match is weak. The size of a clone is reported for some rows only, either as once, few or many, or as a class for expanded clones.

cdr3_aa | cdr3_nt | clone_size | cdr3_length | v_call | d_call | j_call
CASSLVEGTEAFF | TGTGCCAGCAGCTTAGTCGAGGGCACTGAAGCTTTCTTT | NA | 13 | TRBV7-2 | NA | TRBJ1-1
CASSYGRVTEAFF | TGTGCCAGCAGTTACGGGAGAGTCACTGAAGCTTTCTTT | NA | 13 | TRBV6-6 | NA | TRBJ1-1
CASSPNPAGTGNTIYF | TGTGCCAGCAGCCCAAACCCAGCGGGTACTGGAAACACCATATATTTT | NA | 16 | TRBV7-2 | NA | TRBJ1-3
CSASTGFARDQPQHF | TGCAGTGCTAGTACAGGGTTTGCAAGGGATCAGCCCCAGCATTTT | few | 15 | TRBV20-1 | NA | TRBJ1-5
CASSYASSDRGDTQYF | TGTGCCAGCAGCTACGCAAGCTCGGACAGGGGGGATACGCAGTATTTT | NA | 16 | TRBV11-3 | TRBD1 | TRBJ2-3
CASRDRGETQYF | TGTGCCAGCAGGGACAGGGGAGAGACCCAGTACTTC | NA | 12 | TRBV2 | TRBD1 | TRBJ2-5
CASSDRGGNTIYF | TGCGCCAGCAGTGACAGGGGTGGAAACACCATATATTTT | NA | 13 | TRBV10-2 | NA | TRBJ1-3
CASSLDLQNTEAFF | TGTGCCAGCAGCTTAGATTTACAGAACACTGAAGCTTTCTTT | once | 14 | TRBV11-2 | NA | TRBJ1-1
CASSRRAGSFF | TGTGCCAGCAGCCGGAGAGCTGGGTCTTTCTTT | NA | 11 | TRBV2 | NA | TRBJ1-1
CASNRRGLTEAFF | TGTGCCAGTAATCGCAGGGGGCTTACTGAAGCTTTCTTT | NA | 13 | TRBV19 | TRBD1 | TRBJ1-1
CASSPNLGQFYEQYF | TGTGCCAGCAGCCCCAACTTAGGACAGTTCTACGAGCAGTACTTC | NA | 15 | TRBV7-7 | NA | TRBJ2-7
CASRTGGYEQFF | TGTGCCAGCAGGACAGGGGGGTATGAGCAGTTCTTC | NA | 12 | TRBV2 | TRBD1 | TRBJ2-1
CASSIIDRGDRQPQHF | TGTGCCAGTAGTATAATCGACAGGGGGGACCGTCAGCCCCAGCATTTT | NA | 16 | TRBV19 | TRBD1 | TRBJ1-5
CASSSPGTGNYGYTF | TGTGCCAGCAGTTCCCCCGGGACAGGGAACTATGGCTACACCTTC | NA | 15 | TRBV28 | TRBD1 | TRBJ1-2
CASSLAMTGQQYF | TGTGCCAGCAGCTTAGCAATGACAGGCCAGCAGTACTTC | NA | 13 | TRBV11-1 | NA | TRBJ2-7
CASSLDRAPTDTQYF | TGTGCCAGCAGCCTCGACAGGGCACCCACAGATACGCAGTATTTT | NA | 15 | TRBV7-2 | TRBD1 | TRBJ2-3
CASRPDQGWVYGYTF | TGCGCCAGCAGACCCGACCAGGGGTGGGTCTATGGCTACACCTTC | NA | 15 | TRBV5-1 | NA | TRBJ1-2
CASSMRAGQVNQPQHF | TGTGCCAGTAGTATGCGGGCCGGGCAGGTCAATCAGCCCCAGCATTTT | NA | 16 | TRBV19 | NA | TRBJ1-5
CASSHGTRYTGELFF | TGCGCCAGCAGCCATGGGACTAGATACACCGGGGAGCTGTTTTTT | once | 15 | TRBV4-1 | TRBD2 | TRBJ2-2
CASSGRTSASYNEQFF | TGTGCCAGTAGTGGACGGACTAGTGCATCCTACAATGAGCAGTTCTTC | once | 16 | TRBV19 | TRBD2 | TRBJ2-1
CASELYGYGYTF | TGTGCCAGCGAGTTGTATGGCTATGGCTACACCTTC | NA | 12 | TRBV28 | NA | TRBJ1-2
CARRQQPPAGYTF | TGTGCCAGACGGCAGCAGCCCCCAGCGGGCTACACCTTC | once | 13 | TRBV19 | NA | TRBJ1-2
CATSDLGGTGELFF | TGTGCCACCAGTGATTTGGGCGGGACCGGGGAGCTGTTTTTT | NA | 14 | TRBV24-1 | NA | TRBJ2-2
CASSSSQAANEKLFF | TGTGCCAGCTCATCTAGCCAGGCAGCTAATGAAAAACTGTTTTTT | NA | 15 | TRBV18 | NA | TRBJ1-4
CASSLAGQGGTGANVLTF | TGCGCCAGCAGCTTGGCGGGACAGGGGGGCACTGGGGCCAACGTCCTGACTTTC | NA | 18 | TRBV5-1 | TRBD1 | TRBJ2-6
CASSFGTGFGYGYTF | TGCGCCAGCAGCTTCGGGACAGGGTTCGGCTATGGCTACACCTTC | NA | 15 | TRBV5-1 | TRBD1 | TRBJ1-2
CASSLGQGSAYEQYF | TGTGCCAGCAGCTTGGGGCAGGGGAGCGCCTACGAGCAGTACTTC | NA | 15 | TRBV5-4 | NA | TRBJ2-7
CASSLATGTEAFF | TGCGCCAGCAGCTTGGCTACTGGCACTGAAGCTTTCTTT | NA | 13 | TRBV5-1 | NA | TRBJ1-1
CASSSPTGGTEAFF | TGTGCCAGCAGCTCCCCGACAGGGGGCACTGAAGCTTTCTTT | NA | 14 | TRBV5-6 | TRBD1 | TRBJ1-1
CASSPGQQNTEAFF | TGTGCCAGCAGTCCGGGACAGCAGAACACTGAAGCTTTCTTT | once | 14 | TRBV28 | TRBD1 | TRBJ1-1
CASMTTMNTEAFF | TGTGCCAGCATGACCACTATGAACACTGAAGCTTTCTTT | NA | 13 | TRBV2 | NA | TRBJ1-1
CATSGSTGDFMNTEAFF | TGTGCCACCAGCGGTAGTACAGGGGACTTTATGAACACTGAAGCTTTCTTT | NA | 17 | TRBV15 | TRBD1 | TRBJ1-1
CASSRTGLGGYEQYF | TGTGCCAGCAGCCGCACGGGGTTGGGGGGCTACGAGCAGTACTTC | NA | 15 | TRBV9 | NA | TRBJ2-7
CAISNQGGSGYTF | TGTGCCATCAGTAACCAAGGCGGGTCTGGCTACACCTTC | NA | 13 | TRBV10-3 | NA | TRBJ1-2
CASSITPDYGYTF | TGCGCCAGCAGCATTACTCCGGACTATGGCTACACCTTC | NA | 13 | TRBV5-1 | NA | TRBJ1-2
CAISEDRVKGYTF | TGTGCCATCAGTGAGGACAGGGTGAAAGGCTACACCTTC | NA | 13 | TRBV10-3 | TRBD1 | TRBJ1-2
CASSPTSGTLSGNTIYF | TGCGCCAGCAGCCCGACAAGTGGTACTCTCTCTGGAAACACCATATATTTT | NA | 17 | TRBV4-1 | NA | TRBJ1-3
CASSPPRDNYEQYF | TGTGCCAGCAGTCCCCCCCGGGACAACTACGAGCAGTACTTC | NA | 14 | TRBV28 | NA | TRBJ2-7
CASSQEKGANGYTF | TGCGCCAGCAGCCAAGAGAAGGGGGCTAATGGCTACACCTTC | NA | 14 | TRBV4-1 | TRBD1 | TRBJ1-2
CASSFETSGYNEQFF | TGTGCCAGCAGTTTTGAGACTAGCGGCTACAATGAGCAGTTCTTC | NA | 15 | TRBV6-5 | TRBD2 | TRBJ2-1
CASSASGVNYGYTF | TGTGCCAGCAGCGCTTCGGGAGTAAACTATGGCTACACCTTC | NA | 14 | TRBV9 | NA | TRBJ1-2